This T cell receptor beta chain was identified during a study of blood T cell repertoires in COVID-19. Clones were sequenced by immunoSEQ multiplex PCR, and TCRdb holds only the in-frame ones, with some missing. The profile shows over 90,000 clones, about 90% of them singletons. This CDR3 has 12 residues. Germline V lookup: CDR1 MNHEY, CDR2 SVGAGI. V trimming: 6 bases; J trimming: 12 bases; junction bases outside the gene matches: 8. The chain joins TRBV6-5 to TRBJ2-1, with 7 positions matching TRBD1. Material: peripheral blood. This sequence was found in a human donor in a cohort sampled during active COVID-19. The CDR3 is CASRQGPSRQFF. The CDR3 DNA follows: TGTGCCAGCAGACAGGGGCCCTCGAGGCAGTTCTTC.